The 22 T cell receptor beta chains presented below share a single source sample, sequenced in a study of regulatory T cells in long-lasting Graves disease (dated by TCRdb to the early 2020s). The library was made by multiplex PCR. Sequencing instrument: Illumina HiSeq 4000. CDR3 regions were amplified by Arm-PCR with iRepertoire HTBI primers to construct TCR beta libraries. The raw public data were reprocessed by TCRdb itself: fastp quality trimming at Q25, MiXCR clonotype calling, in-frame beta chains only. Here each entry gathers all rows of one CDR3 protein and keeps the most common genes and DNA. This sample gives approximately 540,000 distinct CDR3 sequences in total; around 12% of them show up just once. Of the sample, approximately 9% falls within the top ten clones. The time point label, read with the paper, signifies: newly diagnosed GD, antithyroid drugs for less than 3 months. For both TCR sequencing and RNA sequencing, RNA was extracted from PBMCs in TRIzol.

These sequences were also reported in another study, on T cells in Graves' hyperthyroidism and ophthalmopathy.

The sample was peripheral blood mononuclear cells (PBMCs), taken at new diagnosis, from a patient treated with antithyroid drugs. These receptors originate from a woman in her twenties or thirties with Graves disease. Donor details come from another sample of the same person, matched by shared clones.

On this clonotype: A single base separates this from a much larger clone, so it may be a read error. The rearrangement links TRBV5-6 to TRBJ2-7; the D gene is possibly TRBD2 (5 bases). The CDR3 is made up of 13 amino acids. V lost 0 bases and J 5 bases, leaving 9 bases between the germline ends. From germline, CDR1 is SGHDT and CDR2 YYEEEE. CDR3 region: CASSLGTEDEQYF. In DNA, the CDR3 is TGTGCCAGCAGCTTGGGTACGGAGGACGAGCAGTACTTC.

The rearrangement links TRBV6-5 to TRBJ1-1, with a tentative D call TRBD1 (5 bases). This CDR3 is built from 12 residues. Per the germline V gene, CDR1 is MNHEY and CDR2 is SVGAGI. V lost 4 bases and J lost 13, with 16 bases in between. CDR3 sequence (DNA): TGTGCCAGCAGTTCCCTCCCGGGGACTGTTTTCTTT. As protein: CASSSLPGTVFF.

This clonotype was counted many times. This chain connects TRBV6-5 to TRBJ1-1; D ambiguous. The germline CDR1 and CDR2 sequences are MNHEY and SVGAGI. The ends were cut back, 0 bases at V and 7 bases at J, with 3 bases in the middle. The CDR3 has 11 residues. The CDR3 bases are TGTGCCAGCAGTTACTCGTATGAAGCTTTCTTT. This codes for CASSYSYEAFF.

This rearrangement joins TRBV19 to TRBJ1-5; 9 nucleotides match TRBD1. J gave up 2 bases and V 7 bases, and 12 bases lay outside the gene matches. Germline V CDR1 and CDR2: LNHDA, SQIVND (reference sequence). The CDR3 covers 17 residues. The CDR3 spells CASIGQGPAGGNQPQHF. CDR3 in DNA: TGTGCCAGTATCGGACAGGGGCCCGCCGGGGGCAATCAGCCCCAGCATTTT. Variable domain in full (rest from reference TRBV19 and TRBJ1-5): DGGITQSPKYLFRKEGQNVTLSCEQNLNHDAMYWYRQDPGQGLRLIYYSQIVNDFQKGDIAEGYSVSREKKESFPLTVTSAQKNPTAFYLCASIGQGPAGGNQPQHFGDGTRLSIL.

The J gene is TRBJ1-4, the V gene TRBV27; D uncertain. This CDR3 is 12 amino acids long. CDR1 and CDR2 from the germline V gene are MNHEY and SMNVEV (reference sequence). CDR3 protein: CPSERVEEKLFF. The CDR3 coding sequence is TGTCCTAGCGAACGGGTTGAAGAAAAACTGTTTTTT.

About this clonotype itself: Given a much more abundant clone one base away, this may be a read error. The J gene is TRBJ1-3, the V gene TRBV6-1; D not resolved. From germline, CDR1 is MNHNS and CDR2 SASEGT. This CDR3 contains 14 residues. The V and J ends lost 5 bases and 6 bases respectively, with 14 bases between them. The CDR3 sequence is CASSSPESANTIYF. The CDR3 bases are TGTGCCAGCAGTAGTCCAGAGTCGGCAAACACCATATATTTT.

This clonotype was counted only a few times. This chain links TRBV7-2 with TRBJ1-6, with D perhaps TRBD1 (5 bases). The ends were cut back, 1 base at V and 4 bases at J, with 14 bases in the middle. The germline gives CDR1 SGHTA, CDR2 FQGNSA. This CDR3 is built from 17 residues. CDR3 sequence (DNA): TGTGCCAGCAGCTTAGGTCTCGAGACAGCATATAATTCACCCCTCCACTTT. Amino acids: CASSLGLETAYNSPLHF.

Many counts were recorded for this clonotype. The V gene is TRBV19, the J gene TRBJ1-2; the D gene is possibly TRBD1 (6 bases). Trimming took off 4 bases at V and 8 bases at J, with 11 bases between the two ends. Germline V gives CDR1 LNHDA, CDR2 SQIVND (reference sequence). CDR3 size: 12 residues. The CDR3 region has the DNA TGTGCCAGTAGTACAGGGGCAGAAGGCTACACCTTC. Translating gives CASSTGAEGYTF.

This clonotype was seen repeatedly, ten times or more. V usage is TRBV7-2 and J usage is TRBJ2-1, with 11 nucleotides matching TRBD2. CDR1 and CDR2 from the germline V gene are SGHTA and FQGNSA. The CDR3 length is 16 residues. J lost 1 base, V lost 3 bases, and 2 bases had no gene match. The CDR3 sequence: CASSLGLADSYNEQFF. CDR3 in DNA: TGTGCCAGCAGCTTGGGACTAGCGGATTCCTACAATGAGCAGTTCTTC. Full variable domain (rest looked up from reference TRBV7-2 and TRBJ2-1): GAGVSQSPSNKVTEKGKDVELRCDPISGHTALYWYRQSLGQGLEFLIYFQGNSAPDKSGLPSDRFSAERTGGSVSTLTIQRTQQEDSAVYLCASSLGLADSYNEQFFGPGTRLTVL.

V is TRBV19 and J is TRBJ1-1; D is uncertain. The CDR3 runs 13 residues. V was cut by 2 bases and J by 8 bases, with 12 bases left in between. CDR1 LNHDA and CDR2 SQIVND come from the germline V gene (reference sequence). The CDR3 region is CASSIQMATEAFF. CDR3 in DNA: TGTGCCAGTAGTATACAAATGGCAACAGAAGCTTTCTTT.

Details on this clonotype: Just one base apart from a much larger clone, this may be a read error. V gene TRBV5-1 combines with J gene TRBJ1-2; weak D call: TRBD1 (6 bases). Trimming took off 3 bases at V and 5 bases at J, with 23 bases between the two ends. The CDR3 runs 17 residues. Germline CDR1 is SGHRS and CDR2 is YFSETQ. CDR3 sequence reads: CASSSSGAGSRQYGYTF. As DNA, the CDR3 is TGCGCCAGCAGCTCGTCAGGGGCCGGATCTAGGCAGTATGGCTACACCTTC. Complete variable domain (other parts from reference TRBV5-1 and TRBJ1-2): KAGVTQTPRYLIKTRGQQVTLSCSPISGHRSVSWYQQTPGQGLQFLFEYFSETQRNKGNFPGRFSGRQFSNSRSEMNVSTLELGDSALYLCASSSSGAGSRQYGYTFGSGTRLTVV.

Of note for this clonotype: It may be a read error: a sequence one base away is much more abundant. The chain is built from TRBV7-9 and TRBJ2-1; no clear D gene. This CDR3 region has 16 residues. Germline V gene data show CDR1 as SEHNR and CDR2 as FQNEAQ (reference sequence). V was cut by 5 bases and J by 5 bases, with 19 bases left in between. In DNA form, the CDR3 reads TGTGCCAGCAGCGCTCAGCCCGGTGCCGTGGACAATGAGCAGTTCTTC. This sequence encodes CASSAQPGAVDNEQFF.

This clonotype has only one observation. The chain couples TRBV2 to TRBJ1-1; the D gene is possibly TRBD1 (6 bases). CDR1 and CDR2 (germline): SNHLY, FYNNEI. CDR3 length: 14 amino acids. Trimming stripped 4 bases from V and 5 bases from J, with 14 bases between. CDR3 sequence reads: CASSVTGGYTEAFF. The CDR3 bases are TGTGCCAGCAGTGTTACGGGGGGCTATACTGAAGCTTTCTTT.

The table lists this clonotype with many counts. J is TRBJ2-3 and V is TRBV14; D might be TRBD1 or TRBD2, each matching 5 bases. CDR1 and CDR2 (germline): SGHDN, FVKESK. This CDR3 contains 19 residues. Trimming left V 1 base short and J 0 bases short, with 20 bases between. CDR3 region: CASSQGTGTISTSTDTQYF. CDR3 coding DNA: TGTGCCAGCAGCCAAGGCACCGGGACCATCTCCACTAGCACAGATACGCAGTATTTT.

The table lists this clonotype with many counts. The chain is built from TRBV11-2 and TRBJ2-3; D is uncertain. Trimming removed 5 bases from V and 1 base from J, with 13 bases in between. Germline values: CDR1 SGHAT, CDR2 FQNNGV. The length of the CDR3 is 15 residues. The CDR3 loop is CASSLVRRGTDTQYF. CDR3 bases: TGTGCCAGCAGCCTGGTTCGTAGGGGCACAGATACGCAGTATTTT.

This clonotype was counted many times. V and J are TRBV18 and TRBJ1-3, with 8 bases aligning to TRBD1. Germline V gene sequence: CDR1 KGHSH, CDR2 LQKENI. The CDR3 is 14 residues long. The ends lost 8 bases at V and 2 bases at J; junction bases unmatched: 5. In DNA, the CDR3 is TGTGCCAGCGCCCGACAGGGGACTGGAAACACCATATATTTT. It yields the protein CASARQGTGNTIYF.

The sample holds many counts of this clonotype. The chain combines TRBV4-3 with TRBJ2-5, with D tentatively TRBD1 (7 bases). CDR3 length: 15 amino acids. V gave up 4 bases and J gave up 1 base, with 13 bases separating them. Germline V gene data show CDR1 as LGHNA and CDR2 as YSLEER. The CDR3 protein is CASSRRQGGQETQYF. The CDR3 coding sequence is TGCGCCAGCAGCCGGAGGCAGGGGGGCCAAGAGACCCAGTACTTC.

J is TRBJ1-5 and V is TRBV29-1; weak D call: TRBD1 (5 bases). The CDR3 covers 13 residues. Trimming left V 7 bases short and J 0 bases short, with 10 bases between. Germline assignment: CDR1 SQVTM and CDR2 ANQGSEA. The DNA of the CDR3 is TGCAGCGCGGGGCCCTATAGCAATCAGCCCCAGCATTTT. Translating it yields CSAGPYSNQPQHF.

This clonotype has a handful of counts. This may stem from a read error, because a much larger clone lies one nucleotide away. The V and J genes are TRBV6-5 and TRBJ1-1; unclear D gene. The V gene's germline CDR1 is MNHEY and CDR2 SVGAGI. The CDR3 length is 15 residues. CDR3 coding DNA: TGTGCCGGCAGTTCGATGCTCGAAGGAGGGACTGAAGCTTTCTTT. It specifies CAGSSMLEGGTEAFF.

This clonotype has a count of ten or more. The chain employs TRBV6-9 and TRBJ1-4; D gene ambiguous. The length of the CDR3 is 15 residues. V was pared by 4 bases and J by 5 bases, with 14 bases between. Per germline, CDR1 MNHGY and CDR2 SVAAGI. The DNA of the CDR3 is TGTGCCAGCAGTTCACCGAGGGAGGGAAATGAAAAACTGTTTTTT. Protein product: CASSSPREGNEKLFF.

There are many counts of this clonotype. This chain links TRBV5-6 with TRBJ1-1; 7 bases are a match to TRBD1. The CDR3 sequence is 15 residues long. The V gene end was trimmed by 4 bases and the J gene end by 0 bases; junction bases not matched to a gene: 6. Germline CDR1 SGHDT, CDR2 YYEEEE. CDR3 residues: CASSRGQFLNTEAFF. The CDR3, as DNA: TGTGCCAGCAGCAGGGGACAGTTTCTGAACACTGAAGCTTTCTTT.

This clonotype has just a few counts. The chain employs TRBV6-9 and TRBJ2-6, with D perhaps being TRBD1 or TRBD2 (5 bases each). CDR3 length: 18 residues. Trimming pared 3 bases from V and 4 bases from J, leaving 19 bases between. Germline values: CDR1 MNHGY, CDR2 SVAAGI. The CDR3 nucleotides are TGTGCCAGCAGTTACGAGGGGCGACGGGTGGCGGGGGCCAACGTCCTGACTTTC. As protein: CASSYEGRRVAGANVLTF.